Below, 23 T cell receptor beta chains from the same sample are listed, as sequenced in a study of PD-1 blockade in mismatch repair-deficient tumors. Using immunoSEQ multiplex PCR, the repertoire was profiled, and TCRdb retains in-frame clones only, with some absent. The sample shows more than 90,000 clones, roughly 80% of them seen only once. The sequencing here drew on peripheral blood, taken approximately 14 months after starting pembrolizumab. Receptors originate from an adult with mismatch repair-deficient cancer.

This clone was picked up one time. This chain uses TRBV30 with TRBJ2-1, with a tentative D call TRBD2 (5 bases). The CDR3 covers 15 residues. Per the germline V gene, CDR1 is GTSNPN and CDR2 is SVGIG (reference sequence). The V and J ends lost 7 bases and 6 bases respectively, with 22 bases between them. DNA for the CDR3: TGTGCCTCGAAAGGAGGTTCGTGGGCCCCCAATGAGCAGTTCTTC. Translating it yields CASKGGSWAPNEQFF.

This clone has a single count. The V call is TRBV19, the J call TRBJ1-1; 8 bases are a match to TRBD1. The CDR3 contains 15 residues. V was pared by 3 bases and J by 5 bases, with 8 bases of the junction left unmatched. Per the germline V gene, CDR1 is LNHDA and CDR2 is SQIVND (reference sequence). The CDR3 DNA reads TGTGCCAGTAGTATGTTCACAGGGGGAAAAACTGAAGCTTTCTTT. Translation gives CASSMFTGGKTEAFF.

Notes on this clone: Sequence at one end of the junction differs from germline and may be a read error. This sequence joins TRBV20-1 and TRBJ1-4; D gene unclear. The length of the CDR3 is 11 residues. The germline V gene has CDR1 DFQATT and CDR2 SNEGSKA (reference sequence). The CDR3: CSARQGSGRLF. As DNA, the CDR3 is TGCAGTGCTAGACAAGGTTCGGGTCGGCTTTTT.

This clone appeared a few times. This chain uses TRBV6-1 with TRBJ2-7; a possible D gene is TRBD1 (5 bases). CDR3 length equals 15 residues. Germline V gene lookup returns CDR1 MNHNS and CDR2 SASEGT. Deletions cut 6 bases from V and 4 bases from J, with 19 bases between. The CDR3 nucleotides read TGTGCCAGCAGACCAATGGCAGTAGCAGGGTACGAGCAGTACTTC. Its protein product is CASRPMAVAGYEQYF.

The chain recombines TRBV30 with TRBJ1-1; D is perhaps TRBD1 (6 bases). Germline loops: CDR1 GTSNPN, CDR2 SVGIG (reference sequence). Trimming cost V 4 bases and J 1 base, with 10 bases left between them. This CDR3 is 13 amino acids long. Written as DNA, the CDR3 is TGTGCCTGGACCGGACAGAGGAACACTGAAGCTTTCTTT. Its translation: CAWTGQRNTEAFF.

The CDR3 DNA sequence: TGTGCCAGCAGTTCCAAGGGATACGAGCAGTACTTC. It translates to CASSSKGYEQYF. This sequence joins TRBV6-5 and TRBJ2-5; D remains ambiguous. The J call may be incorrect, as the DNA end agrees better with TRBJ2-7. The CDR3 sequence is 12 residues long. From germline, CDR1 is MNHEY and CDR2 SVGAGI.

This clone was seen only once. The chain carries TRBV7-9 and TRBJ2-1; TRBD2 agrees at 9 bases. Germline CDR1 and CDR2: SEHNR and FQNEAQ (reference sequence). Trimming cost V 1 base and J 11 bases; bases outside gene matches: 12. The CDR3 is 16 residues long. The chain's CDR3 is CASSLGGASGDSKQFF. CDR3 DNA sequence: TGTGCCAGCAGCTTAGGAGGGGCTAGCGGGGACTCCAAGCAGTTCTTC.

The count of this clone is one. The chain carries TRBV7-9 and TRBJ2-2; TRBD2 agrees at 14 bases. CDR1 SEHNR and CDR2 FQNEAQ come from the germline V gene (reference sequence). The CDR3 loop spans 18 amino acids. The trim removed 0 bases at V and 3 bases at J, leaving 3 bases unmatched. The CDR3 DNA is TGTGCCAGCAGCTTAGCCGGGACTAGCGGGGGTTACACCGGGGAGCTGTTTTTT. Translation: CASSLAGTSGGYTGELFF.

This CDR3 reads CSVEVLANEQFF. As DNA, the CDR3 is TGCAGCGTTGAGGTTCTAGCGAATGAGCAGTTCTTC. J is TRBJ2-1 and V is TRBV29-1; tentative D call: TRBD2 (6 bases). Germline V lookup: CDR1 SQVTM, CDR2 ANQGSEA. V shed 3 bases and J shed 7 bases, with 10 bases lying between them. The CDR3 has 12 amino acids.

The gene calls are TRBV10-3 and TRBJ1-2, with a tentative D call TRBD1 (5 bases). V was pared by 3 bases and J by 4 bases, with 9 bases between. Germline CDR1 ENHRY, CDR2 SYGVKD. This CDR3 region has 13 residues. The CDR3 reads CAISDGGPYGYTF. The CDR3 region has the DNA TGTGCCATCAGTGATGGGGGACCCTATGGCTACACCTTC.

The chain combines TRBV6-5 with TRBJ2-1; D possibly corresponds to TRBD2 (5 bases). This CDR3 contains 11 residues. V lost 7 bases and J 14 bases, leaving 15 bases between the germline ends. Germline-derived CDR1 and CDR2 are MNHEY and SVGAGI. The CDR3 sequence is CASKNRGIKFF. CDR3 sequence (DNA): TGTGCCAGCAAAAATCGAGGGATCAAGTTCTTC.

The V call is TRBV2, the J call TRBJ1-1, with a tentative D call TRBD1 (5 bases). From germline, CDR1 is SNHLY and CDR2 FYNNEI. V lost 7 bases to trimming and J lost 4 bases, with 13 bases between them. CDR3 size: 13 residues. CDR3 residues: CASNLRVRTEAFF. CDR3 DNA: TGTGCCAGCAACCTCAGGGTTCGCACTGAAGCTTTCTTT.

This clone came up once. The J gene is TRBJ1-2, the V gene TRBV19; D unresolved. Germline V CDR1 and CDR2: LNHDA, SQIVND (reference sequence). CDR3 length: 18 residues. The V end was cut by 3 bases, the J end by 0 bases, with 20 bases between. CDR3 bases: TGTGCCAGTAGTATTTTTCGGGGTGGACCTCAAGCTAACTATGGCTACACCTTC. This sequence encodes CASSIFRGGPQANYGYTF. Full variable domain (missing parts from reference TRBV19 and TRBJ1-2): DGGITQSPKYLFRKEGQNVTLSCEQNLNHDAMYWYRQDPGQGLRLIYYSQIVNDFQKGDIAEGYSVSREKKESFPLTVTSAQKNPTAFYLCASSIFRGGPQANYGYTFGSGTRLTVV.

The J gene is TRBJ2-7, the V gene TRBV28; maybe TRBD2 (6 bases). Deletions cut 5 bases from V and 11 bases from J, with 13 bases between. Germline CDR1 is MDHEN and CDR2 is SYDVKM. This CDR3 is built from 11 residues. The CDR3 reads CASSTTGVEYF. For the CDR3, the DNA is TGTGCCAGCAGTACCACGGGGGTGGAGTACTTC.

In nucleotides, the CDR3 is TGTGCCAGCAGCCGCAGGGAGGGCTGGCGTCAGCCCCAGCATTTT. Amino acid sequence: CASSRREGWRQPQHF. The chain couples TRBV5-6 to TRBJ1-5; possible D gene TRBD1, 5 bases. Germline V gene data show CDR1 as SGHDT and CDR2 as YYEEEE. The CDR3 covers 15 residues. Trimming cost V 4 bases and J 6 bases, with 17 bases left between them. The full variable domain, with the rest looked up from reference TRBV5-6 and TRBJ1-5, is DAGVTQSPTHLIKTRGQQVTLRCSPKSGHDTVSWYQQALGQGPQFIFQYYEEEERQRGNFPDRFSGHQFPNYSSELNVNALLLGDSALYLCASSRREGWRQPQHFGDGTRLSIL.

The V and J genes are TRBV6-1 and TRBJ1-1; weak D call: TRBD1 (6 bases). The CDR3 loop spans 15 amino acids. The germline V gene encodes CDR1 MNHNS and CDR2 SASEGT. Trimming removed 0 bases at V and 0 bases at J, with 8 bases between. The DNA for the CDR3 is TGTGCCAGCAGTGAAGCGGGGGCTGTGAACACTGAAGCTTTCTTT. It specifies CASSEAGAVNTEAFF.

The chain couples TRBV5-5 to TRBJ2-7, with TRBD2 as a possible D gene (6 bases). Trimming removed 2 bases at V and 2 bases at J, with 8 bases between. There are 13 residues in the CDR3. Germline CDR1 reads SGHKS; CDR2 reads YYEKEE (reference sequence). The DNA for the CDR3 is TGTGCCAGCAGCTTAGCGGGTCCCTACGAGCAGTACTTC. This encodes CASSLAGPYEQYF.

The CDR3 protein is CAISVLWAGVLPYEQYF. Here the CDR3 DNA reads TGTGCCATCAGTGTGCTGTGGGCGGGAGTCCTTCCCTACGAGCAGTACTTC. This rearrangement joins TRBV10-3 to TRBJ2-7, with TRBD2 identical over 7 bases. The CDR3 is 17 residues long. Looked up from germline, CDR1 is ENHRY and CDR2 is SYGVKD. V was pared by 4 bases and J by 2 bases, with 14 bases of the junction left unmatched.

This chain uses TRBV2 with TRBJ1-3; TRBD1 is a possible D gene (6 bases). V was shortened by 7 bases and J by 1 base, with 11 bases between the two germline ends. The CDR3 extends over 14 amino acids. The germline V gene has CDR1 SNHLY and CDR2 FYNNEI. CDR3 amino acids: CASTPGVSGNTIYF. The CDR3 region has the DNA TGTGCCAGCACTCCAGGGGTATCTGGAAACACCATATATTTT.

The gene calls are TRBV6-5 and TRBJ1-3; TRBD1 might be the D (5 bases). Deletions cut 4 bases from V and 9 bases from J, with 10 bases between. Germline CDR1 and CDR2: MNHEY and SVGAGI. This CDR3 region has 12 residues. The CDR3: CASSSPGGTIYF. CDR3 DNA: TGTGCCAGCAGTTCCCCGGGGGGCACCATATATTTT.

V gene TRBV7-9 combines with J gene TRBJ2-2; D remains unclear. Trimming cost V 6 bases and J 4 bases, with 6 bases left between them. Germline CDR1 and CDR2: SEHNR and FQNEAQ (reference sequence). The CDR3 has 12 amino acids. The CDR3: CASRPRTGELFF. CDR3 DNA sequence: TGTGCCAGCAGACCGCGCACCGGGGAGCTGTTTTTT.

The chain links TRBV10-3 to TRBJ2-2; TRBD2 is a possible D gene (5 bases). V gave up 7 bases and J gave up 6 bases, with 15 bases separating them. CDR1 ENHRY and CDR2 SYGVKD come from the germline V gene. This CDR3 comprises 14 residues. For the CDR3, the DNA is TGTGCCATCAAAGCTAGCTCGAGTGCCGGGGAGCTGTTTTTT. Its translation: CAIKASSSAGELFF.

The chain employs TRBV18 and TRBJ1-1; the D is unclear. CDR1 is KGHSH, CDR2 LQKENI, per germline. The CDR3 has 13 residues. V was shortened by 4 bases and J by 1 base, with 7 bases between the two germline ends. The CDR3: CASSRVKNTEAFF. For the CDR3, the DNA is TGTGCCAGCTCACGGGTCAAGAACACTGAAGCTTTCTTT.